Detailed here is one TCR beta chain. The antigen is not known. Using immunoSEQ multiplex PCR, the repertoire was profiled, and TCRdb retains in-frame clones only, with some absent. The sample holds approximately 110,000 clones, around 84% seen once. This CDR3 contains 16 residues. The V gene end was trimmed by 0 bases and the J gene end by 6 bases; junction bases not matched to a gene: 10. Germline V lookup: CDR1 LNHDA, CDR2 SQIVND (reference sequence). The data belong to a study of T cell responses to AZD1222 COVID-19 vaccine. Study-wide findings and caveats: Elevations in Spike-specific TCR breadth and depth followed administration of two AZD1222 doses.

V gene TRBV19 combines with J gene TRBJ2-7; TRBD2 matches 8 bases. The receptor was isolated from an adult in good health. The sample here was peripheral blood, taken on day 0 of AZD1222 vaccination. The CDR3 sequence is CASSIDRTSRLAEQYF. DNA of the CDR3: TGTGCCAGTAGTATAGATCGGACTAGCAGACTAGCCGAGCAGTACTTC.